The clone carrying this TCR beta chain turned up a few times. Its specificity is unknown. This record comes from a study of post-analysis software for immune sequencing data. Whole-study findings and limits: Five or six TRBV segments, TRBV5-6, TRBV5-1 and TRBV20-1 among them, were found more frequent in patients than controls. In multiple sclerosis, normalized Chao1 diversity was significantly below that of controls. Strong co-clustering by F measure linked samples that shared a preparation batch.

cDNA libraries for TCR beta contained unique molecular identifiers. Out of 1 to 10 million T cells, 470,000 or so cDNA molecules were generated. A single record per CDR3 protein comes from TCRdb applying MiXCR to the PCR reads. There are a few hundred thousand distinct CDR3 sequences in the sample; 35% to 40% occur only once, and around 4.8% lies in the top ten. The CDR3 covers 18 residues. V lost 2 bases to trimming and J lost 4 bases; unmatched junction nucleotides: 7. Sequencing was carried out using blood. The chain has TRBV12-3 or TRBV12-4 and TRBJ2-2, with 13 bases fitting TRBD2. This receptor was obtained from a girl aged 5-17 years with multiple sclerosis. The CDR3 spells CASSLTSGGAFSTGELFF. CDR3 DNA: TGTGCCAGCAGTTTAACTAGCGGGGGGGCCTTTTCCACCGGGGAGCTGTTTTTT.